The rows below give T cell receptor beta chains drawn from one sample of a study of blood T cells in healthy people across ages. From the 5' RACE reads, TCRdb called clonotypes with MiXCR, one entry per CDR3 protein. The data contain 780,000 or so distinct CDR3 sequences, roughly three fifths of them singletons. Sequencing was performed on blood. The origin of the receptors is a man aged 35-49 years in good health. The CDR3 runs from the conserved cysteine through the conserved F or W. A D gene is named only where the DNA matches it firmly. Only some rows state a clone size, as once, few, many or a class for expanded clones.

size	D	V	J	CDR3	DNA
many	TRBD1	TRBV27	TRBJ1-2	CASSLGTGNYGYTF	TGTGCCAGCAGTTTAGGGACAGGAAACTATGGCTACACCTTC
NA	NA	TRBV9	TRBJ2-6	CASSAFQTAGLSGANVLTF	TGTGCCAGCAGCGCTTTCCAGACAGCGGGCCTCTCTGGGGCCAACGTCCTGACTTTC
NA	TRBD2	TRBV9	TRBJ2-3	CASSYGLVDTYTGTQYF	TGTGCCAGCAGCTACGGACTAGTCGACACGTACACAGGTACGCAGTATTTT
NA	TRBD2	TRBV20-1	TRBJ2-7	CSAKASGMPYNEQYF	TGCAGTGCTAAGGCTAGCGGGATGCCCTACAATGAGCAGTACTTC
few	TRBD2	TRBV11-1	TRBJ2-2	CASSREVTGELFF	TGTGCCAGCAGCCGGGAGGTGACCGGGGAGCTGTTTTTT
few	NA	TRBV11-2	TRBJ1-2	CASSRIRGSNYGYTF	TGTGCCAGCAGCCGAATCAGGGGTTCTAACTATGGCTACACCTTC
NA	NA	TRBV7-2	TRBJ1-2	CASSLGLEGYTF	TGTGCCAGCAGCCTAGGACTTGAGGGCTACACCTTC
NA	NA	TRBV7-6	TRBJ2-5	CASSLFSGETQYF	TGTGCCAGCAGCCTATTTAGCGGCGAGACCCAGTACTTC
NA	TRBD2	TRBV9	TRBJ2-5	CASSVGVAGETQYF	TGTGCCAGCAGCGTAGGAGTAGCGGGAGAGACCCAGTACTTC
NA	NA	TRBV20-1	TRBJ2-3	CSARGTMLTDTQYF	TGCAGTGCTAGAGGAACTATGTTAACAGATACGCAGTATTTT
once	TRBD2	TRBV6-5	TRBJ2-3	CASSYLAGGHDTQYF	TGTGCCAGCAGTTACCTAGCGGGGGGTCACGATACGCAGTATTTT
NA	NA	TRBV29-1	TRBJ2-1	CSAGEGQAIRYNEQFF	TGCAGCGCCGGGGAGGGACAGGCTATAAGATACAATGAGCAGTTCTTC
NA	TRBD2	TRBV6-2/TRBV6-3	TRBJ2-7	CASSSTYPGTSGISREQYF	TGTGCCAGCAGTTCAACGTACCCCGGGACTAGCGGGATTTCTCGGGAGCAGTACTTC
NA	NA	TRBV27	TRBJ2-1	CASSFGVPNEQFF	TGTGCCAGCAGTTTTGGGGTTCCCAATGAGCAGTTCTTC
few	NA	TRBV6-2/TRBV6-3	TRBJ1-5	CASSETGGSNQPQHF	TGTGCCAGCAGTGAGACAGGCGGAAGCAATCAGCCCCAGCATTTT
few	NA	TRBV12-5	TRBJ2-7	CASGRSDGQGTRQFYEQYF	TGTGCTAGTGGACGTTCGGATGGGCAGGGAACACGTCAATTCTACGAGCAGTACTTC
NA	NA	TRBV7-2	TRBJ2-1	CASSLGQALNEQFF	TGTGCCAGCAGCTTAGGGCAGGCCCTCAATGAGCAGTTCTTC
NA	NA	TRBV4-2	TRBJ2-7	CASSQTEGASYEQYF	TGTGCCAGCAGCCAAACCGAGGGCGCCTCCTACGAGCAGTACTTC
once	NA	TRBV3-1	TRBJ2-3	CASSPRLAISTDTQYF	TGTGCCAGCAGCCCAAGACTCGCTATTAGCACAGATACGCAGTATTTT
few	TRBD2	TRBV20-1	TRBJ2-7	CSATGTSGPYEQYF	TGCAGTGCTACGGGGACTAGCGGTCCCTACGAGCAGTACTTC
NA	TRBD2	TRBV28	TRBJ2-4	CATATSVNIQYF	TGTGCCACGGCAACTAGCGTAAACATTCAGTACTTC
NA	TRBD1	TRBV28	TRBJ1-5	CASSLGPGQGIQPQHF	TGTGCCAGCAGCTTGGGACCGGGACAGGGCATTCAGCCCCAGCATTTT
NA	TRBD1	TRBV20-1	TRBJ1-5	CSAGTGRDDQPQHF	TGCAGTGCTGGGACAGGGAGAGACGATCAGCCCCAGCATTTT
NA	TRBD1	TRBV6-5	TRBJ1-1	CASSYSRSRGWTEAFF	TGTGCCAGCAGTTACTCGAGAAGCAGGGGGTGGACTGAAGCTTTCTTT
NA	TRBD1	TRBV10-3	TRBJ2-7	CAISETRQGHEQYF	TGTGCCATCAGTGAAACGCGACAGGGCCACGAGCAGTACTTC
NA	NA	TRBV6-5	TRBJ2-3	CASKNWTDLGSDTQYF	TGTGCCAGCAAGAATTGGACAGACCTTGGCTCAGATACGCAGTATTTT
few	NA	TRBV27	TRBJ2-1	CASSFISGRGQFF	TGTGCCAGCAGTTTTATTTCCGGAAGGGGGCAGTTCTTC
NA	TRBD1	TRBV5-1	TRBJ2-7	CASSEGQAGYISYEQYF	TGCGCCAGCAGCGAGGGACAGGCGGGCTATATCTCCTACGAGCAGTACTTC
NA	TRBD1	TRBV4-1	TRBJ1-5	CASGGLAEDQPQHF	TGCGCCTCAGGGGGTCTGGCAGAGGATCAGCCCCAGCATTTT
NA	NA	TRBV4-1	TRBJ2-1	CASSQVAFGGQRYNEQFF	TGCGCCAGCAGCCAAGTGGCCTTCGGGGGGCAGAGGTACAATGAGCAGTTCTTC
NA	NA	TRBV20-1	TRBJ2-1	CSARLDVGYNEQFF	TGCAGTGCTAGACTGGACGTAGGTTACAATGAGCAGTTCTTC
once	TRBD1	TRBV7-9	TRBJ2-2	CASSGRDSNTGELFF	TGTGCCAGCAGCGGCCGGGACAGTAACACCGGGGAGCTGTTTTTT
NA	NA	TRBV5-6	TRBJ2-7	CASSLYSAYEQYF	TGTGCCAGCAGCTTGTACTCAGCCTACGAGCAGTACTTC
once	NA	TRBV5-4	TRBJ1-1	CASSATTNTEAFF	TGTGCCAGCAGCGCCACAACGAACACTGAAGCTTTCTTT
once	NA	TRBV4-1	TRBJ2-1	CASSQSAGGTVHNEQFF	TGCGCCAGCAGCCAATCAGCCGGCGGGACAGTCCACAATGAGCAGTTCTTC
NA	TRBD1	TRBV4-3	TRBJ1-5	CASSQDRAQGGNQPQHF	TGCGCCAGCAGCCAAGATCGAGCGCAGGGGGGCAATCAGCCCCAGCATTTT
NA	TRBD2	TRBV4-3	TRBJ2-3	CASSQDGLAGAKDTQYF	TGCGCCAGCAGCCAAGATGGCCTAGCGGGAGCAAAAGATACGCAGTATTTT
many	NA	TRBV6-5	TRBJ2-7	CASSFRVPTYEQYF	TGTGCCAGCAGTTTCCGGGTCCCGACCTACGAGCAGTACTTC
NA	NA	TRBV24-1	TRBJ2-2	CATSDFTSYAGELFF	TGTGCCACCAGTGATTTTACTAGTTACGCCGGGGAGCTGTTTTTT
few	NA	TRBV9	TRBJ2-7	CASSVESYEQYF	TGTGCCAGCAGCGTAGAATCCTACGAGCAGTACTTC
few	TRBD1	TRBV20-1	TRBJ1-6	CSAPRGAGSSYNSPLHF	TGCAGTGCCCCCAGGGGGGCCGGGAGCTCCTATAATTCACCCCTCCACTTT
NA	TRBD2	TRBV20-1	TRBJ2-1	CSAPGGGAGDEQFF	TGCAGTGCCCCTGGCGGGGGGGCCGGAGATGAGCAGTTCTTC
NA	NA	TRBV5-1	TRBJ2-5	CASSSAQGNSGQETQYF	TGCGCCAGCAGCTCGGCCCAGGGGAACTCAGGGCAAGAGACCCAGTACTTC
few	NA	TRBV24-1	TRBJ2-3	CATSDGRAEGDTDTQYF	TGTGCCACCAGTGATGGCAGGGCGGAAGGTGACACAGATACGCAGTATTTT
NA	NA	TRBV14	TRBJ1-4	CASSQDPGLLNEKLFF	TGTGCCAGCAGCCAAGATCCGGGACTGCTTAATGAAAAACTGTTTTTT
few	NA	TRBV25-1	TRBJ2-7	CASSSRLYEQYF	TGTGCCAGCAGTAGCCGCCTGTACGAGCAGTACTTC
once	NA	TRBV21-1	TRBJ1-6	CASSKGYRGRPLGSPLHF	TGTGCCAGCAGCAAAGGTTACAGGGGAAGACCCTTGGGTTCACCCCTCCACTTT
few	NA	TRBV12-3/TRBV12-4	TRBJ2-1	CASRPERDLGWNEQFF	TGTGCCAGCAGACCCGAACGGGATTTGGGCTGGAATGAGCAGTTCTTC
NA	NA	TRBV20-1	TRBJ1-2	CSASRPRDGYTF	TGCAGTGCTAGCCGGCCCAGGGATGGCTACACCTTC
NA	TRBD1	TRBV20-1	TRBJ2-5	CSASEDRGRQGQYF	TGCAGTGCTAGTGAAGACAGGGGGAGGCAGGGGCAGTACTTC
few	NA	TRBV12-3/TRBV12-4	TRBJ1-5	CASSSQINQPQHF	TGTGCCAGCAGTTCACAAATCAATCAGCCCCAGCATTTT